Listed below are T cell receptor beta chains from one sample, sequenced in a study of T cell responses to AZD1222 COVID-19 vaccine. TCRdb's table, derived via immunoSEQ multiplex PCR, lists solely in-frame clones and lacks some. Of 150,000 to 250,000 clones in the sample, 80% to 95% were seen once. The sequencing here drew on peripheral blood, taken 28 days after the second AZD1222 dose. The source of these receptors is an adult who received the AZD1222 COVID-19 vaccine. Each CDR3 is given with its conserved first and last residue. Fields, in order: J gene, V gene, D gene, clone size, CDR3 DNA, CDR3 protein. The D gene is left open where the match is weak. Not all rows give a size; the values are once, few, many and, for expanded clones, a class.

j_call: TRBJ2-7; v_call: TRBV6-5; d_call: TRBD1; clone_size: .; cdr3_nt: TGTGCCAGCAGGGGACAGGGGATCGGGTCCTACGAGCAGTACTTC; cdr3_aa: CASRGQGIGSYEQYF
j_call: TRBJ1-2; v_call: TRBV12-5; d_call: TRBD1; clone_size: .; cdr3_nt: TGTGCTAGTGGTTTCACTTCGGACAGGGAACCCACCTTC; cdr3_aa: CASGFTSDREPTF
j_call: TRBJ1-5; v_call: TRBV11-1; d_call: .; clone_size: .; cdr3_nt: TGTGCCAGCAGCTCCTCGGACGCTCAGCCCCAGCATTTT; cdr3_aa: CASSSSDAQPQHF
j_call: TRBJ1-1; v_call: TRBV6-5; d_call: .; clone_size: .; cdr3_nt: TGTGCCAGCATTAGGGTGCTTGGCACTGAAGCTTTCTTT; cdr3_aa: CASIRVLGTEAFF
j_call: TRBJ2-7; v_call: TRBV12-2; d_call: .; clone_size: .; cdr3_nt: TGTGCAAGTCGCTCGAAATCCCCCTGCTCGGGCTACCCCTACGAGCAGTACTTC; cdr3_aa: CASRSKSPCSGYPYEQYF
j_call: TRBJ1-5; v_call: TRBV7-9; d_call: .; clone_size: .; cdr3_nt: TGTGCCAGCAGCTTAATGGATCAGCCCCAGCATTTT; cdr3_aa: CASSLMDQPQHF
j_call: TRBJ1-2; v_call: TRBV5-4; d_call: .; clone_size: .; cdr3_nt: TGTGCCAGCAGCTACGAGGCCCACTCCTCAGGAGGCTACACCTTC; cdr3_aa: CASSYEAHSSGGYTF
j_call: TRBJ1-4; v_call: TRBV9; d_call: .; clone_size: .; cdr3_nt: TGTGCCAGCAGCGTAGGGAGAACTAATGAAAAACTGTTTTTT; cdr3_aa: CASSVGRTNEKLFF
j_call: TRBJ2-5; v_call: TRBV3-1/TRBV3-2; d_call: TRBD1; clone_size: .; cdr3_nt: TGTGCCAGCAGTCCCGGGACAGCAGAGACCCAGTACTTC; cdr3_aa: CASSPGTAETQYF
j_call: TRBJ1-6; v_call: TRBV5-4; d_call: TRBD1; clone_size: .; cdr3_nt: TGTGCCAGCAGCCGTAGGACAGGGGGAGACTCACCCCTCCACTTT; cdr3_aa: CASSRRTGGDSPLHF
j_call: TRBJ2-5; v_call: TRBV4-3; d_call: TRBD1; clone_size: .; cdr3_nt: TGCGCCAGCAGCCAAGCTACACAGGGGGAGACCCAGTACTTC; cdr3_aa: CASSQATQGETQYF
j_call: TRBJ2-4; v_call: TRBV3-1/TRBV3-2; d_call: .; clone_size: .; cdr3_nt: TGTGCCAGCAGCCAAAGTGGGGCCAAAAACATTCAGTACTTC; cdr3_aa: CASSQSGAKNIQYF
j_call: TRBJ1-6; v_call: TRBV21-1; d_call: .; clone_size: .; cdr3_nt: TGTGCCAGCAACCTAGATGGCAGGTCCACCTTT; cdr3_aa: CASNLDGRSTF
j_call: TRBJ1-2; v_call: TRBV2; d_call: .; clone_size: .; cdr3_nt: TGTGCCAGCAGTGTAGGAGGGGTGGATGGCTACACCTTC; cdr3_aa: CASSVGGVDGYTF
j_call: TRBJ2-1; v_call: TRBV4-2; d_call: TRBD2; clone_size: .; cdr3_nt: TGTGCCAGCAGCCAAACTCCACGGGGGGGCTCCTACAATGAGCAGTTCTTC; cdr3_aa: CASSQTPRGGSYNEQFF
j_call: TRBJ1-1; v_call: TRBV5-1; d_call: TRBD1; clone_size: .; cdr3_nt: TGCGCCAGCAGCTTCGGACAGGGCGTCACTGAAGCTTTCTTT; cdr3_aa: CASSFGQGVTEAFF
j_call: TRBJ1-4; v_call: TRBV18; d_call: .; clone_size: .; cdr3_nt: TGTGCCAGCTCACCAATGCGGACTAATGAAAAACTGTTTTTT; cdr3_aa: CASSPMRTNEKLFF
j_call: TRBJ1-5; v_call: TRBV5-1; d_call: .; clone_size: .; cdr3_nt: TGCGCCAGCAGTTCGGGACGGAATCAGCCCCAGCATTTT; cdr3_aa: CASSSGRNQPQHF
j_call: TRBJ2-2; v_call: TRBV6-6; d_call: .; clone_size: once; cdr3_nt: TGTGCCAGCAGTCGTCGGACTACTCTCGCTCCCACCGGGGAGCTGTTTTTT; cdr3_aa: CASSRRTTLAPTGELFF
j_call: TRBJ2-7; v_call: TRBV7-3; d_call: TRBD2; clone_size: .; cdr3_nt: TGTGCCAGCAGCCTCGCGGGAGCGGGGGTTTTCTACGAGCAGTACTTC; cdr3_aa: CASSLAGAGVFYEQYF
j_call: TRBJ1-4; v_call: TRBV2; d_call: .; clone_size: few; cdr3_nt: TGTGCCAGCAGAGCGGGGCTTGAAAAACTGTTTTTT; cdr3_aa: CASRAGLEKLFF
j_call: TRBJ2-3; v_call: TRBV11-2; d_call: TRBD1; clone_size: .; cdr3_nt: TGTGCCAGCAGCTTACAAGGGGGCCGGCGTACGCAGTATTTT; cdr3_aa: CASSLQGGRRTQYF
j_call: TRBJ1-2; v_call: TRBV7-9; d_call: TRBD1; clone_size: .; cdr3_nt: TGTGCCAGCAGCAAGGAGGGGCGGACAGGGATCGGAGCTAACTATGGCTACACCTTC; cdr3_aa: CASSKEGRTGIGANYGYTF
j_call: TRBJ2-7; v_call: TRBV19; d_call: TRBD1; clone_size: .; cdr3_nt: TGTGCCAGTAGTCTAAGCCGGGACAGGCACAACGAGCAGTACTTC; cdr3_aa: CASSLSRDRHNEQYF
j_call: TRBJ2-3; v_call: TRBV6-1; d_call: .; clone_size: .; cdr3_nt: TGTGCCAGCAGTGAACGGACAGCCAGCACAGATACGCAGTATTTT; cdr3_aa: CASSERTASTDTQYF
j_call: TRBJ1-2; v_call: TRBV2; d_call: TRBD1; clone_size: .; cdr3_nt: TGTGCCAGCAGTGAGCTTACAGGGGGCCAGTATGGCTACACCTTC; cdr3_aa: CASSELTGGQYGYTF
j_call: TRBJ1-4; v_call: TRBV6-1; d_call: TRBD1; clone_size: .; cdr3_nt: TGTGCCAGCAGTGAAGTTTCCCAAGGACAGGCGCCTAATGAAAAACTGTTTTTT; cdr3_aa: CASSEVSQGQAPNEKLFF
j_call: TRBJ1-4; v_call: TRBV7-9; d_call: .; clone_size: once; cdr3_nt: TGTGCCAGCAGCTTAGTTGGTGGCAGGGAGATGTTTTTT; cdr3_aa: CASSLVGGREMFF
j_call: TRBJ1-5; v_call: TRBV5-5; d_call: .; clone_size: few; cdr3_nt: TGTGCCAGCAGCTTGGCCGCGGGGCAAGAGAGCCCCCAGCATTTT; cdr3_aa: CASSLAAGQESPQHF
j_call: TRBJ2-1; v_call: TRBV25-1; d_call: TRBD1; clone_size: .; cdr3_nt: TGTGCCCGGGACAGGGCTAATGAGCAGTTCTTC; cdr3_aa: CARDRANEQFF
j_call: TRBJ1-2; v_call: TRBV5-1; d_call: .; clone_size: .; cdr3_nt: TGCGCCAGCAGCTTGGACTCGGGACGGACCTATGGCTACACCTTC; cdr3_aa: CASSLDSGRTYGYTF
j_call: TRBJ2-5; v_call: TRBV5-3; d_call: TRBD1; clone_size: .; cdr3_nt: TGTGCCAGAAGCTTCCCCAGGGGGACAGGACAAGAGACCCAGTACTTC; cdr3_aa: CARSFPRGTGQETQYF
j_call: TRBJ2-2; v_call: TRBV28; d_call: TRBD2; clone_size: few; cdr3_nt: TGTGCCAGCAGTTTGCTAGCGGGGACCGGGGAGCTGTTTTTT; cdr3_aa: CASSLLAGTGELFF
j_call: TRBJ2-7; v_call: TRBV6-5; d_call: TRBD1; clone_size: .; cdr3_nt: TGTGCCAGCAAAACAGGGGGCCACTCCTACGAGCAGTACTTC; cdr3_aa: CASKTGGHSYEQYF
j_call: TRBJ2-7; v_call: TRBV6-5; d_call: TRBD1; clone_size: .; cdr3_nt: TGTGCCGTGACGGGACAGACCTACGAGCAGTACTTC; cdr3_aa: CAVTGQTYEQYF
j_call: TRBJ1-6; v_call: TRBV3-1/TRBV3-2; d_call: .; clone_size: few; cdr3_nt: TGTGCCAGCAGCCAAGTACTGAGTAATTCACCCCTCCACTTT; cdr3_aa: CASSQVLSNSPLHF
j_call: TRBJ1-3; v_call: TRBV7-2; d_call: .; clone_size: .; cdr3_nt: TGTGCCAGCAGCCCTCCGAGGGTAAGGGGAGGAAACACCATATATTTT; cdr3_aa: CASSPPRVRGGNTIYF
j_call: TRBJ1-1; v_call: TRBV27; d_call: .; clone_size: .; cdr3_nt: TGTGCCATCCCTGCGACACGCACGAACACTGAAGCTTTCTTT; cdr3_aa: CAIPATRTNTEAFF
j_call: TRBJ2-5; v_call: TRBV5-4; d_call: TRBD2; clone_size: .; cdr3_nt: TGTGCCAGCAGCTTGACAACGGGGGGAGGGGAGACCCAGTACTTC; cdr3_aa: CASSLTTGGGETQYF
j_call: TRBJ1-2; v_call: TRBV6-1; d_call: .; clone_size: .; cdr3_nt: TGTGCCAGCATGCAGCCGCAAAGAAACTATGGCTACACCTTC; cdr3_aa: CASMQPQRNYGYTF
j_call: TRBJ1-2; v_call: TRBV5-1; d_call: .; clone_size: .; cdr3_nt: TGCGCCAGCAGCTTGGCAGGGCGGGGTGGCTACACCTTC; cdr3_aa: CASSLAGRGGYTF
j_call: TRBJ2-1; v_call: TRBV7-3; d_call: .; clone_size: .; cdr3_nt: TGTGCCAGCAGCCCAGGGAGAGTCACTTACAATGAGCAGTTCTTC; cdr3_aa: CASSPGRVTYNEQFF
j_call: TRBJ1-5; v_call: TRBV5-1; d_call: .; clone_size: .; cdr3_nt: TGCGCCAGCAGCCCGGACGGAGCTTATCAGCCCCAGCATTTT; cdr3_aa: CASSPDGAYQPQHF
j_call: TRBJ1-4; v_call: TRBV11-2; d_call: .; clone_size: .; cdr3_nt: TGTGCCAGCAGCCCGGGGCCGGGTGCGGGGGAAAAACTGTTTTTT; cdr3_aa: CASSPGPGAGEKLFF
j_call: TRBJ2-1; v_call: TRBV7-9; d_call: TRBD1; clone_size: .; cdr3_nt: TGTGCCAGCAGCCCAAGATACTCGGACAGGTACAATGAGCAGTTCTTC; cdr3_aa: CASSPRYSDRYNEQFF
j_call: TRBJ1-6; v_call: TRBV19; d_call: .; clone_size: .; cdr3_nt: TGTGCCAGTAGTTCGACCGATAGGAGCTCCTATAATTCACCCCTCCACTTT; cdr3_aa: CASSSTDRSSYNSPLHF
j_call: TRBJ1-2; v_call: TRBV6-5; d_call: .; clone_size: .; cdr3_nt: TGTGCCAGCAGCAGAGGGGAATCCTATGGCTACACCTTC; cdr3_aa: CASSRGESYGYTF
j_call: TRBJ2-1; v_call: TRBV6-5; d_call: .; clone_size: .; cdr3_nt: TGTGCCAGCAGTTACTCACTGGTTGCTTCCTACAATGAGCAGTTCTTC; cdr3_aa: CASSYSLVASYNEQFF
j_call: TRBJ1-1; v_call: TRBV7-3; d_call: .; clone_size: .; cdr3_nt: TGTGCCAGCAGGAAACAGGGTTTTAACACTGAAGCTTTCTTT; cdr3_aa: CASRKQGFNTEAFF
j_call: TRBJ1-2; v_call: TRBV25-1; d_call: .; clone_size: .; cdr3_nt: TGTGCCAGCAGTGATCAACCTGGGGGCTTTGGCTATGGCTACACCTTC; cdr3_aa: CASSDQPGGFGYGYTF
j_call: TRBJ1-3; v_call: TRBV15; d_call: .; clone_size: .; cdr3_nt: TGTGCCACCAGCAGACAGGGGTCCAGCTCTGGAAACACCATATATTTT; cdr3_aa: CATSRQGSSSGNTIYF
j_call: TRBJ1-1; v_call: TRBV7-9; d_call: .; clone_size: .; cdr3_nt: TGTGCCAGCAGCTCCTGGTCCGTTGGGGCCAACACTGAAGCTTTCTTT; cdr3_aa: CASSSWSVGANTEAFF
j_call: TRBJ1-2; v_call: TRBV2; d_call: TRBD1; clone_size: .; cdr3_nt: TGTGCCAGCAGTGAGGGACAGGGGATATATGGCTACACCTTC; cdr3_aa: CASSEGQGIYGYTF
j_call: TRBJ1-2; v_call: TRBV19; d_call: TRBD1; clone_size: .; cdr3_nt: TGTGCCAGTAGTACTGGTACGGACAGGGCTGGCTACACCTTC; cdr3_aa: CASSTGTDRAGYTF
j_call: TRBJ1-3; v_call: TRBV6-1; d_call: .; clone_size: .; cdr3_nt: TGTGCCAGCAGTGAATATCCGAGAACAGGGAAGAACACCATATATTTT; cdr3_aa: CASSEYPRTGKNTIYF
j_call: TRBJ1-5; v_call: TRBV12-3/TRBV12-4; d_call: .; clone_size: .; cdr3_nt: TGTGCCAGCAGTCTACAGCAAAATCAGCCCCAGCATTTT; cdr3_aa: CASSLQQNQPQHF
j_call: TRBJ2-1; v_call: TRBV3-1/TRBV3-2; d_call: TRBD1; clone_size: once; cdr3_nt: TGTGCCAGCAGCCAACCACCGGGACAGGGAAGTGGATATGAGCAGTTCTTC; cdr3_aa: CASSQPPGQGSGYEQFF